Many counts were recorded for the clone carrying this T cell receptor (beta chain). Its matching antigen is unknown. This CDR3 has 16 amino acids. Germline V CDR1 and CDR2: LNHDA, SQIVND (reference sequence). V was cut by 3 bases and J by 4 bases, with 15 bases left in between. The data stem from a study of breast tumors, draining lymph nodes, adjacent tissues. One entry per CDR3 protein results from TCRdb running MiXCR on the multiplex PCR reads. Of hundreds of thousands of distinct CDR3 sequences in the sample, about 30% were seen once. Samples came from axillary lymph nodes draining the breast cancer. General observations from the study: Most tumor T cells seemingly derive from lymph node, then expand in tumor. Data only fit, rather than demonstrated, lymph node origin of most tumor T cells. Tumor TCR diversity was below lymph nodes but above nontumor tissue.

The sample comprised axillary lymph node tissue. The TCR was taken from a female donor with breast cancer. Some clones in this sample may be carry-over from other donors' samples. V usage is TRBV19 and J usage is TRBJ2-2; weak D call: TRBD2 (7 bases). CDR3 residues: CASSIWGGGGTGELFF. The DNA of the CDR3 is TGTGCCAGTAGTATTTGGGGGGGCGGGGGCACCGGGGAGCTGTTTTTT.